A single T cell receptor beta chain is shown here with its context. Profiling relied on immunoSEQ multiplex PCR, and the TCRdb table lists in-frame clones only, not all of them. The repertoire holds approximately 240,000 clones, with around 82% as singletons. V gave up 0 bases and J gave up 1 base; unmatched junction bases: 9. The CDR3 is 18 residues long. Germline V gene lookup returns CDR1 MGHRA and CDR2 YSYEKL. The source of the sample is a study of blood T cell repertoires in COVID-19. Sequencing used peripheral blood. The chain has TRBV4-1 and TRBJ2-7; 10 nucleotides match TRBD2. The TCR comes from a woman in her thirties who had recovered from COVID-19. Here the CDR3 DNA reads TGCGCCAGCAGCCAAGATCTTAGGCTAGCGGGAGAATCCTACGAGCAGTACTTC. As protein: CASSQDLRLAGESYEQYF.